This T cell receptor beta chain was identified during a study of shared clonotypes between healthy human individuals. This clone was recorded a few times. Sequencing used immunoSEQ multiplex PCR; TCRdb keeps in-frame clones, though not all of them. This sample has about 2.3 million clones, with approximately 90% found just once. This CDR3 is built from 15 residues. Trimming shortened V by 5 bases and J by 4 bases, and 15 bases separated the two germline ends. Per germline, CDR1 MNHEY and CDR2 SVGAGI. Sequencing was carried out using naive CD4+ T cells from PBMCs. This sample's subset: CD45RA+ positively selected. This receptor was taken from a man between 18 and 29 years old in good health. Some clones in this sample may be carry-over from other donors' samples. V gene TRBV6-5 combines with J gene TRBJ1-5; a weak D match, TRBD1 (6 bases). This CDR3 reads CASSLGGGRNQPQHF. CDR3 nucleotide sequence: TGTGCCAGCAGTCTCGGGGGCGGAAGGAATCAGCCCCAGCATTTT.